This T cell receptor (beta chain) was profiled in a study of vaccination effects on CD4 cells after COVID-19. The CDR3 length is 14 residues. Trimming removed 4 bases at V and 7 bases at J, with 13 bases between. Germline values: CDR1 LGHDT, CDR2 YNNKEL (reference sequence). Some clones are missing from TCRdb's copy, which holds only in-frame ones; the method was immunoSEQ multiplex PCR. This table has tens of thousands of clones, around four fifths appearing once. In regard to this clone: Antigen specificity is unknown.

Prior to sequencing, the ViraFEST assay stimulated PBMC with viral peptide pools, which expanded the antigen-specific CD4+ T cells. Between days 9 and 11 of culture, CD4+ T cells were separated out. Supplemented with around 11 IU/ml IL-2 and about 10 ug/ml peptides, two million PBMC per well were kept in culture. The sample here was CD4+ T cells from PBMCs cultured with HCoV-229E spike peptides, taken before COVID-19 vaccination. The TCR was taken from a human donor who received a COVID-19 vaccine. The chain couples TRBV3-1 (or the pseudogene TRBV3-2) to TRBJ1-4; D remains unclear. In DNA, the CDR3 is TGTGCCAGCAGCCCAGACCGGAGAAGTGAAAAACTGTTTTTT. This sequence encodes CASSPDRRSEKLFF.